The 24 T cell receptor beta chains below come from one sample, sequenced in a study of blood T cell repertoires in COVID-19. This table comes from immunoSEQ multiplex PCR, and its TCRdb copy is limited to in-frame clones, with some not included. Among more than 200,000 clones, about nine tenths were seen once, and the ten largest hold roughly 6%. Sequencing input: PBMCs or T cells enriched from blood (not recorded which). The receptor source for this set is a woman aged 25 to 39 with acute COVID-19.

In this sample, this clone turned up a few times. The chain carries TRBV7-9 and TRBJ2-7, with a tentative D call TRBD1 (6 bases). Trimming took 4 bases from V and 4 from J, leaving 11 bases between them. The CDR3 loop spans 13 amino acids. Germline V gene data show CDR1 as SEHNR and CDR2 as FQNEAQ (reference sequence). DNA of the CDR3: TGTGCCAGCAGCTCCCCTACAGGGTACGAGCAGTACTTC. Translated: CASSSPTGYEQYF.

The chain couples TRBV15 to TRBJ2-7; a possible D gene is TRBD2 (6 bases). CDR1 and CDR2 from the germline V gene are LNHNV and YYDKDF (reference sequence). This CDR3 comprises 14 residues. The ends were cut back, 5 bases at V and 3 bases at J, with 14 bases in the middle. The CDR3 DNA sequence: TGTGCCACCAGCGGACCGGGAGCCGGCTACGAGCAGTACTTC. Its protein is CATSGPGAGYEQYF.

This chain joins TRBV10-1 and TRBJ1-1, with TRBD1 as a possible D gene (6 bases). CDR3 size: 13 residues. Germline V gene sequence: CDR1 WNHNN, CDR2 SYGVQD (reference sequence). V lost 7 bases and J 2 bases, leaving 11 bases between the germline ends. CDR3 loop: CASKRGQNTEAFF. CDR3 sequence (DNA): TGCGCCAGCAAACGGGGACAAAACACTGAAGCTTTCTTT.

J is TRBJ2-7 and V is TRBV27; the match to TRBD1 covers 7 bases. Unmatched junction bases numbered 9, after V lost 3 bases and J lost 7 bases. The CDR3 loop spans 14 amino acids. CDR1 and CDR2 (germline): MNHEY, SMNVEV (reference sequence). The CDR3 loop reads CASSFRDRDFEQYF. The CDR3 nucleotides read TGTGCCAGCAGTTTTAGGGACAGAGACTTTGAGCAGTACTTC.

The chain combines TRBV18 with TRBJ2-7; D is possibly TRBD2 (5 bases). This CDR3 contains 12 residues. Trimming shortened V by 6 bases and J by 5 bases, and 11 bases separated the two germline ends. Germline V gene lookup returns CDR1 KGHSH and CDR2 LQKENI. CDR3 in DNA: TGTGCCAGCTCGGGGAGTAGCCACGAGCAGTACTTC. Protein product: CASSGSSHEQYF.

This clone was detected only once. The chain has TRBV27 and TRBJ1-5; D gene unclear. There are 13 residues in the CDR3. V lost 4 bases to trimming and J lost 6 bases, with 10 bases between them. From germline, CDR1 is MNHEY and CDR2 SMNVEV (reference sequence). CDR3 in DNA: TGTGCCAGCAGTTCCGGGATCGGTCAGCCCCAGCATTTT. Translation gives CASSSGIGQPQHF.

This sequence joins TRBV30 and TRBJ1-1, with D possibly matching TRBD1 (6 bases). The CDR3 runs to 14 residues. V gave up 4 bases and J gave up 4 bases, with 16 bases separating them. Per germline, CDR1 GTSNPN and CDR2 SVGIG (reference sequence). CDR3 region: CAWTLAGGITEAFF. The CDR3 bases are TGTGCCTGGACCCTAGCGGGGGGCATCACTGAAGCTTTCTTT.

V and J are TRBV28 and TRBJ1-5, with TRBD1 matching 8 bases. Per the germline V gene, CDR1 is MDHEN and CDR2 is SYDVKM. The CDR3 is 16 amino acids. V lost 1 base and J lost 11; bases outside the gene matches: 13. The CDR3 DNA reads TGTGCCAGCAGTTTATCAACAGTCCAGGGGGCGGGGGCCCAGCATTTT. Protein sequence: CASSLSTVQGAGAQHF.

The chain employs TRBV18 and TRBJ1-1; 7 nucleotides match TRBD1. Germline CDR1 KGHSH, CDR2 LQKENI. The CDR3 is made up of 15 amino acids. V was clipped by 3 bases and J by 4 bases; unmatched bases: 8. The CDR3 region has the DNA TGTGCCAGCTCACCTAGCTACAGGGGCGGCACTGAAGCTTTCTTT. This codes for CASSPSYRGGTEAFF. Full variable domain (outside the CDR3, taken from reference TRBV18 and TRBJ1-1): NAGVMQNPRHLVRRRGQEARLRCSPMKGHSHVYWYRQLPEEGLKFMVYLQKENIIDESGMPKERFSAEFPKEGPSILRIQQVVRGDSAAYFCASSPSYRGGTEAFFGQGTRLTVV.

The gene calls are TRBV7-4 and TRBJ2-7; 8 bases are a match to TRBD2. Germline CDR1 is SGHVT and CDR2 is SQSDAQ. This CDR3 is built from 17 residues. V shed 2 bases and J 0 bases; nucleotides not matched to a gene: 9. The CDR3 sequence: CASSLTLADQYSYEQYF. The CDR3 DNA is TGTGCCAGCAGCTTAACACTAGCGGACCAATACTCCTACGAGCAGTACTTC. The full variable domain, with the rest looked up from reference TRBV7-4 and TRBJ2-7, is GAGVSQSPRYKVAKRGRDVALRCDSISGHVTLYWYRQTLGQGSEVLTYSQSDAQRDKSGRPSGRFSAERPERSVSTLKIQRTEQGDSAVYLCASSLTLADQYSYEQYFGPGTRLTVT.

The gene calls are TRBV27 and TRBJ1-2; no definite D call. The germline V gene encodes CDR1 MNHEY and CDR2 SMNVEV (reference sequence). Trimming took off 5 bases at V and 3 bases at J, with 10 bases between the two ends. The CDR3 runs to 13 residues. CDR3 nucleotides: TGTGCCAGCAGTAGTTTGCGAGACTATGGCTACACCTTC. It is translated as CASSSLRDYGYTF.

The J gene is TRBJ1-1, the V gene TRBV7-9; 9 nucleotides match TRBD1. V gave up 7 bases and J gave up 5 bases; unmatched junction bases: 5. The length of the CDR3 is 13 residues. CDR1 is SEHNR and CDR2 is FQNEAQ in the germline V gene (reference sequence). The DNA for the CDR3 is TGTGCCAGCACCAGACAGGGGGGGACTGAAGCTTTCTTT. Translated, it gives CASTRQGGTEAFF.

This chain connects TRBV5-1 to TRBJ2-3; D is uncertain. Germline V CDR1 and CDR2: SGHRS, YFSETQ. Trimming shortened V by 3 bases and J by 5 bases, and 10 bases separated the two germline ends. The CDR3 has 13 residues. The CDR3 nucleotides are TGCGCCAGCAGCTACAACCCCGTAGATACGCAGTATTTT. Protein: CASSYNPVDTQYF.

V is TRBV12-3 or TRBV12-4 and J is TRBJ1-5; 7 bases agree with TRBD1. The CDR3 is made up of 13 amino acids. V was pared by 5 bases and J by 6 bases, with 4 bases of the junction left unmatched. The CDR3 region is CASSRGQLQPQHF. The DNA for the CDR3 is TGTGCCAGCAGTCGGGGACAGCTTCAGCCCCAGCATTTT.

This chain connects TRBV19 to TRBJ1-1, with D possibly being TRBD1 (6 bases). Germline-derived CDR1 and CDR2 are LNHDA and SQIVND (reference sequence). The CDR3 spans 16 residues. V dropped 3 bases and J dropped 7 bases, with 21 bases sitting between them. In DNA form, the CDR3 reads TGTGCCAGTAGTATGCCCTATCGGCTCAGGGGCGGTGAAGCTTTCTTT. It is translated as CASSMPYRLRGGEAFF.

V usage is TRBV4-1 and J usage is TRBJ2-1; TRBD2 aligns across 7 bases. CDR3 length: 19 residues. V lost 2 bases, J lost 3 bases, and 16 bases stayed unmatched. Germline V gives CDR1 MGHRA, CDR2 YSYEKL. For the CDR3, the DNA is TGCGCCAGCAGCCAATCTTGGGGTACGGCGGGGACTATCTACAATGAGCAGTTCTTC. It specifies CASSQSWGTAGTIYNEQFF.

The chain is built from TRBV14 and TRBJ2-7; TRBD2 matches 8 bases. This CDR3 comprises 14 residues. Germline V gene lookup returns CDR1 SGHDN and CDR2 FVKESK. Trimming at V came to 4 bases and at J to 1 base, leaving 3 bases not matched to a gene. CDR3 nucleotides: TGTGCCAGCAGCCTGGGACTAGATTCCTACGAGCAGTACTTC. Amino acids: CASSLGLDSYEQYF.

This clone occurred once. The chain carries TRBV4-3 and TRBJ2-2; D not certain. Trimming took 0 bases from V and 5 from J, leaving 7 bases between them. Looked up from germline, CDR1 is LGHNA and CDR2 is YSLEER. CDR3 length equals 14 residues. CDR3 DNA: TGCGCCAGCAGCCAAGATTGGGCTACCGGGGAGCTGTTTTTT. It specifies CASSQDWATGELFF.

Written as DNA, the CDR3 is TGTGCCAGCAGCTTTGAAGCAGGATTGGGTGGCCACACTGAAGCTTTCTTT. Translation: CASSFEAGLGGHTEAFF. This chain connects TRBV12-1 to TRBJ1-1; TRBD1, the table's D call, was not compared with the DNA. TRBV12-1 is reported as a pseudogene. This CDR3 has 17 amino acids.

Worth noting for this clone: Germline is not matched at one junction end, which may reflect a read error. This chain links TRBV7-7 with TRBJ2-3; possibly TRBD1 for D (6 bases). Germline V gives CDR1 SSHAT, CDR2 FNYEAQ (reference sequence). The CDR3 extends over 16 amino acids. CDR3 DNA: TGTGCTAGCAGCTTAGGGCTCCAGGGGCACACAGATACGCAGTATTTT. Translation: CASSLGLQGHTDTQYF. The complete variable domain, with remaining parts taken from reference TRBV7-7 and TRBJ2-3, reads GAGVSQSPRYKVTKRGQDVTLRCDPISSHATLYWYQQALGQGPEFLTYFNYEAQPDKSGLPSDRFSAERPEGSISTLTIQRTEQRDSAMYRCASSLGLQGHTDTQYFGPGTRLTVL.

The chain combines TRBV28 with TRBJ2-5; 7 nucleotides align to TRBD1. V was clipped by 6 bases and J by 4 bases; unmatched bases: 11. Germline-derived CDR1 and CDR2 are MDHEN and SYDVKM. The CDR3 sequence is 15 residues long. For the CDR3, the DNA is TGTGCCAGCAGGGAGACAGGGAGAGGGCTAGAGACCCAGTACTTC. As protein: CASRETGRGLETQYF.

The chain employs TRBV30 and TRBJ1-3; 8 nucleotides agree with TRBD1. This CDR3 is built from 17 residues. The germline V gene encodes CDR1 GTSNPN and CDR2 SVGIG (reference sequence). Trimming at V came to 6 bases and at J to 0 bases, leaving 13 bases not matched to a gene. In DNA, the CDR3 is TGTGCCTGTACGACAGGGGCCACCTTTTTCTCTGGAAACACCATATATTTT. Amino acid sequence: CACTTGATFFSGNTIYF.

The rearrangement joins TRBV19 to TRBJ2-7, with TRBD1 matching 9 bases. CDR1 is LNHDA and CDR2 is SQIVND in the germline V gene (reference sequence). V lost 5 bases to trimming and J lost 2 bases; unmatched junction nucleotides: 10. The length of the CDR3 is 16 residues. The CDR3: CASSLLPGQGPYEQYF. The CDR3 DNA reads as TGTGCCAGTAGTCTCCTTCCGGGACAGGGTCCCTACGAGCAGTACTTC.

The V and J genes are TRBV9 and TRBJ1-2; 8 nucleotides match TRBD1. This CDR3 comprises 16 residues. Germline CDR1 SGDLS, CDR2 YYNGEE. The J segment lost 1 base and the V segment lost 3 bases, leaving 8 bases of the junction unmatched. The CDR3 sequence: CASSALGTGLNYGYTF. Written as DNA, the CDR3 is TGTGCCAGCAGCGCTCTTGGGACAGGACTTAACTATGGCTACACCTTC.